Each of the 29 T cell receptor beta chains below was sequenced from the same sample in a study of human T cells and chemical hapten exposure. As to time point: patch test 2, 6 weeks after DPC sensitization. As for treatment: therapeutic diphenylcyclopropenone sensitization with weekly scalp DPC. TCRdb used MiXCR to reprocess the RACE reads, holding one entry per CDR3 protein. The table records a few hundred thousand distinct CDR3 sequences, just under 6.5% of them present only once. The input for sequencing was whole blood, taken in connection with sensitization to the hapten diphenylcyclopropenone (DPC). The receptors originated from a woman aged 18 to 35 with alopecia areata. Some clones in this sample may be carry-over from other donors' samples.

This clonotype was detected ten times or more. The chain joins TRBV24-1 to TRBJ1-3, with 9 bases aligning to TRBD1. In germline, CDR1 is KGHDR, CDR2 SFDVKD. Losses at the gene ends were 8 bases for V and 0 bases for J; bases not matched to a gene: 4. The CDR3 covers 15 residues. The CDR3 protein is CATTGQGGSGNTIYF. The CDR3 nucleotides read TGTGCCACCACGGGACAGGGTGGCTCTGGAAACACCATATATTTT.

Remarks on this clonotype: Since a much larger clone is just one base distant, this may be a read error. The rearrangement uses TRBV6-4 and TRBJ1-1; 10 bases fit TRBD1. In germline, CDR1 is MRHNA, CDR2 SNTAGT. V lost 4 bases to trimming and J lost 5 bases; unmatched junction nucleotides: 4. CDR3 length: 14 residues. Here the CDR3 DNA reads TGTGCCAGCAGTGCCGGACAGGGGGTTACTGAAGCTTTCTTT. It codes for CASSAGQGVTEAFF.

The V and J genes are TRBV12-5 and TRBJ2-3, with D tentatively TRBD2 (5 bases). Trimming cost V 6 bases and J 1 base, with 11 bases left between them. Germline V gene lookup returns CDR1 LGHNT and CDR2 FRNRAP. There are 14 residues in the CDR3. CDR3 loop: CASGRGPGTDTQYF. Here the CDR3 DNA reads TGTGCTAGTGGCAGAGGGCCTGGCACAGATACGCAGTATTTT.

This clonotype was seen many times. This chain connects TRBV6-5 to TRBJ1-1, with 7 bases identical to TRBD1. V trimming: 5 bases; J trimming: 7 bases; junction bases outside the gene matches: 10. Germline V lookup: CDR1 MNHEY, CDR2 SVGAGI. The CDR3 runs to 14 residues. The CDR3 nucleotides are TGTGCCAGCAGTGTACAGGGGCTTCTTTTTGAAGCTTTCTTT. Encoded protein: CASSVQGLLFEAFF.

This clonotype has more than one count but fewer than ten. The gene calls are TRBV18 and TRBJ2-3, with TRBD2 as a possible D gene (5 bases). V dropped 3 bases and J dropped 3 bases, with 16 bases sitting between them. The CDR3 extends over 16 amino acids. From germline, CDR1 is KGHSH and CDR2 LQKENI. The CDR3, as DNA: TGTGCCAGCTCACCGCGGACTCCTCACGGGACAGATACGCAGTATTTT. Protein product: CASSPRTPHGTDTQYF. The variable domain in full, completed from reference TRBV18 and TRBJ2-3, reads NAGVMQNPRHLVRRRGQEARLRCSPMKGHSHVYWYRQLPEEGLKFMVYLQKENIIDESGMPKERFSAEFPKEGPSILRIQQVVRGDSAAYFCASSPRTPHGTDTQYFGPGTRLTVL.

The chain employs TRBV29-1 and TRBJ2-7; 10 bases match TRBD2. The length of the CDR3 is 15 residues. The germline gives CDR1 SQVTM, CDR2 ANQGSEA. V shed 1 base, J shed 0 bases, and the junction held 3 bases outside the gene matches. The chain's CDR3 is CSVEGLAGVSYEQYF. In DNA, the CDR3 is TGCAGCGTTGAAGGCCTAGCGGGGGTCTCCTACGAGCAGTACTTC.

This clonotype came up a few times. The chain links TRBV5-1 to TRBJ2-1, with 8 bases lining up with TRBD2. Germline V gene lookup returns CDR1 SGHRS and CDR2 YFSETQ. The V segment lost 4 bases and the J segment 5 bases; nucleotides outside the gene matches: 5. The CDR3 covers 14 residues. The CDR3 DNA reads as TGCGCCAGCAGCACAGCGGGGGCCAACAATGAGCAGTTCTTC. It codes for CASSTAGANNEQFF.

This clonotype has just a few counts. CDR3 in amino acids: CASRTGALNTEAFF. CDR3 bases: TGTGCCAGCAGGACAGGGGCTCTGAACACTGAAGCTTTCTTT. This sequence joins TRBV27 and TRBJ1-1; the match to TRBD1 covers 8 bases. CDR1 is MNHEY, CDR2 SMNVEV, per germline (reference sequence). This CDR3 has 14 residues. The V gene end was trimmed by 6 bases and the J gene end by 0 bases; junction bases not matched to a gene: 3.

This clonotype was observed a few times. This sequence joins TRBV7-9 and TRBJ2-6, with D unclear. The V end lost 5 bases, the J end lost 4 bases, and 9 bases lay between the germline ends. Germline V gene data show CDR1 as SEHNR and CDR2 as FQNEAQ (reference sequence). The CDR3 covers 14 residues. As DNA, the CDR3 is TGTGCCAGCAGCCGGCCCCAAGGGGCCAACGTCCTGACTTTC. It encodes CASSRPQGANVLTF. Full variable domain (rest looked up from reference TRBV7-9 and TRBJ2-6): DTGVSQNPRHKITKRGQNVTFRCDPISEHNRLYWYRQTLGQGPEFLTYFQNEAQLEKSRLLSDRFSAERPKGSFSTLEIQRTEQGDSAMYLCASSRPQGANVLTFGAGSRLTVL.

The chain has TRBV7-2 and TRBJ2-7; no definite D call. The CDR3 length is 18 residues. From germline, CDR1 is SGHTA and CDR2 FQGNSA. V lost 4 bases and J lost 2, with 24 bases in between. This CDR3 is CASSSHQIAAASPYEQYF. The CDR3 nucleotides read TGTGCCAGCAGCTCCCACCAGATCGCGGCAGCTTCCCCCTACGAGCAGTACTTC.

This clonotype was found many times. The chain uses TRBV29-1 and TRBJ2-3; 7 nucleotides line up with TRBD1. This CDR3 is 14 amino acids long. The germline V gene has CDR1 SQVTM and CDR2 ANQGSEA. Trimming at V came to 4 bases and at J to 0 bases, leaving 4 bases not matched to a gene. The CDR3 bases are TGCAGCGTTGGGACAGGTGATAGCACAGATACGCAGTATTTT. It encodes CSVGTGDSTDTQYF.

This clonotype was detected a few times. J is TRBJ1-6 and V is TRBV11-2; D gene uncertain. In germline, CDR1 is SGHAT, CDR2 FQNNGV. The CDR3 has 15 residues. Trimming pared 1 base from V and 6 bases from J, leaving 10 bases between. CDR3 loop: CASSLGTIRNSPLHF. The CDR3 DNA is TGTGCCAGCAGCTTAGGGACCATTCGTAATTCACCCCTCCACTTT. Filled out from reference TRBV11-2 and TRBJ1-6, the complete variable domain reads EAGVAQSPRYKIIEKRQSVAFWCNPISGHATLYWYQQILGQGPKLLIQFQNNGVVDDSQLPKDRFSAERLKGVDSTLKIQPAKLEDSAVYLCASSLGTIRNSPLHFGNGTRLTVT.

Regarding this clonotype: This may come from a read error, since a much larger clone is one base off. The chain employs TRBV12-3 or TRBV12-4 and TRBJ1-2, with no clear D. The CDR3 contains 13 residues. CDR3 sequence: CVSSLAEGYGYTF. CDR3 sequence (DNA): TGTGTCAGCAGTTTAGCGGAGGGCTATGGCTACACCTTC.

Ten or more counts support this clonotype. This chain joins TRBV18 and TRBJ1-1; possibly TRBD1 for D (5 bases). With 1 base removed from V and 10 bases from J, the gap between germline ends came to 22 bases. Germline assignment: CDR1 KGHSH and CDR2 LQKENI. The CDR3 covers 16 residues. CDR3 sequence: CASSPRIVGAQKGAFF. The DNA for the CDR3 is TGTGCCAGCTCACCACGAATAGTTGGGGCACAAAAGGGAGCTTTCTTT.

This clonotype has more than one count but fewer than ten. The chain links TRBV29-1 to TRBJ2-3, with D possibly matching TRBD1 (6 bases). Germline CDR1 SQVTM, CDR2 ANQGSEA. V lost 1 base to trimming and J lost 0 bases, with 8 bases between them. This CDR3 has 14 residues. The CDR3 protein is CSVEADSSTDTQYF. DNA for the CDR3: TGCAGCGTTGAAGCGGACAGCAGCACAGATACGCAGTATTTT.

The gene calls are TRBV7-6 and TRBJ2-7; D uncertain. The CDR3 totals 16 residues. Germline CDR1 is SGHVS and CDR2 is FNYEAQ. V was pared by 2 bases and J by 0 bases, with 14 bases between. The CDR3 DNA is TGTGCCAGCAGCTTATACTCGGCGGTTGGCTCCTACGAGCAGTACTTC. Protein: CASSLYSAVGSYEQYF.

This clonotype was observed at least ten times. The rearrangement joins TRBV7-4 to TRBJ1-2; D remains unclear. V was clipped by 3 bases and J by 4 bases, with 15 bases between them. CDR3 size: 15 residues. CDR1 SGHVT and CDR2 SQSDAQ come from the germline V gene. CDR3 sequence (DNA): TGTGCCAGCAGCTTGGGAGGCTCCTATATCTATGGCTACACCTTC. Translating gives CASSLGGSYIYGYTF.

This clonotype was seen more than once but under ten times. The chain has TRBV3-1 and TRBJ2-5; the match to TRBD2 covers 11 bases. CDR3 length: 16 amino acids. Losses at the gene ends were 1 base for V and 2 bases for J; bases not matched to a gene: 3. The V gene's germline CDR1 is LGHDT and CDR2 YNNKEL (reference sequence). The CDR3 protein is CASSQGLAGLQETQYF. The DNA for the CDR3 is TGTGCCAGCAGCCAAGGACTAGCGGGGCTTCAAGAGACCCAGTACTTC.

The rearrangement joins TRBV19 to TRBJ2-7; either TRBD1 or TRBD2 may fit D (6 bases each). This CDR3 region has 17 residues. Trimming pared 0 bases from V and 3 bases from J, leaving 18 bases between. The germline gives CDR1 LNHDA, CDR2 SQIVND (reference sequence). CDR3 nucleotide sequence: TGTGCCAGTAGTATAGATTACGGGACTCCAGGGGTCTACGAGCAGTACTTC. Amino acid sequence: CASSIDYGTPGVYEQYF.

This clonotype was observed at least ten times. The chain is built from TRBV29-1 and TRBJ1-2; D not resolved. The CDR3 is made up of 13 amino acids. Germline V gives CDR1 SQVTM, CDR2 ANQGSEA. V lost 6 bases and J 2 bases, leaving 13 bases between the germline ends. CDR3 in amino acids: CSVWIPTNYGYTF. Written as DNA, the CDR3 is TGCAGCGTCTGGATCCCCACCAACTATGGCTACACCTTC.

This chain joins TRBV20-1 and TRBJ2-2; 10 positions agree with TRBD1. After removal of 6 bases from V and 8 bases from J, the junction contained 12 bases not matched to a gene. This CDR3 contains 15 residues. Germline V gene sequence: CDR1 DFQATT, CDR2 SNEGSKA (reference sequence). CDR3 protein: CSARTGGEGAGELFF. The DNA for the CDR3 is TGCAGTGCCCGGACAGGGGGAGAGGGCGCGGGGGAGCTGTTTTTT.

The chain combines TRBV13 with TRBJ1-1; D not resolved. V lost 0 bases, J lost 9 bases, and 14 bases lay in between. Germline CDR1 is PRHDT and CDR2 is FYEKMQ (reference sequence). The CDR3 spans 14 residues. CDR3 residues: CASSLGSAGGKAFF. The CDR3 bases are TGTGCCAGCAGCTTAGGCTCGGCAGGCGGGAAAGCTTTCTTT.

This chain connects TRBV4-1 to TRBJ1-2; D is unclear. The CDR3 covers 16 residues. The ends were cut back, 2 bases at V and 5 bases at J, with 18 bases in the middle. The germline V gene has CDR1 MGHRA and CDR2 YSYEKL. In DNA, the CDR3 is TGCGCCAGCAGCCAACAATCTTCACGGGCCGGATATGGCTACACCTTC. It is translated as CASSQQSSRAGYGYTF.

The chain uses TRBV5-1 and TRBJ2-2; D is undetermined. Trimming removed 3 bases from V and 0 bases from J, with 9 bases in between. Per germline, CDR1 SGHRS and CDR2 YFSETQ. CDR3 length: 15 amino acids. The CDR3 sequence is CASSSDSPNTGELFF. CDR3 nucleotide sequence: TGCGCCAGCAGCTCAGACTCCCCGAACACCGGGGAGCTGTTTTTT.

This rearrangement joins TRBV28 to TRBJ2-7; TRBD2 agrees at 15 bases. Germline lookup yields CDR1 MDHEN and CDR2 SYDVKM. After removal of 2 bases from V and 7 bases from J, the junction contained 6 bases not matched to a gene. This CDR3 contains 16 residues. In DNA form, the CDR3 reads TGTGCCAGCAGTTTAGGCGTCGGGACTAGCGGGGGGGAGCAGTACTTC. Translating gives CASSLGVGTSGGEQYF.

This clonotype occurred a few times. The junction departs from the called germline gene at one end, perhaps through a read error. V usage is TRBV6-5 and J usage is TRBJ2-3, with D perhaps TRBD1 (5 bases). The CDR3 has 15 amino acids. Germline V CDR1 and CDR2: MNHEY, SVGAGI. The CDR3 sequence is CASRYSRGPTDTQYF. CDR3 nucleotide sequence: TGTGCCAGCAGGTACTCAAGGGGCCCCACAGATACGCAGTATTTT.

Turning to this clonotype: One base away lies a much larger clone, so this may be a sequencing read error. The CDR3 coding sequence is TGTGCCAGCAGCAAGAGGGTCAGGGTGGCAGATACGCAGTATTTT. Its translation: CASSKRVRVADTQYF. V is TRBV21-1 and J is TRBJ2-3; the D call in the table, TRBD1, was not verified against the DNA. TRBV21-1 is an annotated pseudogene. The CDR3 loop spans 15 amino acids.

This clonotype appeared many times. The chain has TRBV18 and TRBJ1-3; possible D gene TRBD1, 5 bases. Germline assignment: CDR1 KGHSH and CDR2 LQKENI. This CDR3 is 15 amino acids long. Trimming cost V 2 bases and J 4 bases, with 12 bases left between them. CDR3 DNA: TGTGCCAGCTCACCAACAGGCCTGGCGGGAAACACCATATATTTT. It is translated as CASSPTGLAGNTIYF. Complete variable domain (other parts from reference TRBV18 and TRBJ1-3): NAGVMQNPRHLVRRRGQEARLRCSPMKGHSHVYWYRQLPEEGLKFMVYLQKENIIDESGMPKERFSAEFPKEGPSILRIQQVVRGDSAAYFCASSPTGLAGNTIYFGEGSWLTVV.

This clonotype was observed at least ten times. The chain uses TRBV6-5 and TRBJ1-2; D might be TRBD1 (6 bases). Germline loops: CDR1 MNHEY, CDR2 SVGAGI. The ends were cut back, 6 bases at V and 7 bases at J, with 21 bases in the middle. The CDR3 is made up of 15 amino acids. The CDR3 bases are TGTGCCAGCAGCCCTCCGGGACACTACCCGCTTGGCTACACCTTC. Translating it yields CASSPPGHYPLGYTF.